These 14 T cell receptor beta chains came from one sample sequenced in a study of shared clonotypes between healthy human individuals. Using immunoSEQ multiplex PCR, the repertoire was profiled, and TCRdb retains in-frame clones only, with some absent. The repertoire holds 2.3 million or so clones, over 90% seen once, with 0.3% to 0.4% in the top ten. Sequencing used naive CD4+ T cells from PBMCs. Subset given: CD45RA+ positively selected. These receptors all come from a man younger than 30 in good health. Some clones in this sample may be carry-over from other donors' samples.

CDR3 nucleotide sequence: TGTGCCACCTTTTCGGCAGGGGCGGCATGGGCCCTCCACTTT. This translates into CATFSAGAAWALHF. The rearrangement links TRBV6-5 to TRBJ1-6, with a tentative D call TRBD1 (6 bases). This CDR3 contains 14 residues. From germline, CDR1 is MNHEY and CDR2 SVGAGI. The V end was cut by 10 bases, the J end by 14 bases, with 24 bases between.

The chain carries TRBV7-8 and TRBJ1-4; no reliable D call. The CDR3 is 17 amino acids. V was pared by 5 bases and J by 0 bases, with 16 bases between. From germline, CDR1 is SGHVS and CDR2 FQNEAQ. The CDR3 protein is CASSPGRGVATNEKLFF. The CDR3 nucleotides read TGTGCCAGCAGCCCTGGACGTGGGGTTGCAACTAATGAAAAACTGTTTTTT.

J is TRBJ2-7 and V is TRBV20-1; D gene unclear. V was trimmed by 7 bases and J by 6 bases, leaving 13 bases between them. Per germline, CDR1 DFQATT and CDR2 SNEGSKA (reference sequence). The CDR3 is made up of 11 amino acids. The CDR3 DNA is TGCAGTGTCCCTCTTCTCCCCGAGCAGTACTTC. Its translation: CSVPLLPEQYF.

J is TRBJ1-5 and V is TRBV5-1; possibly TRBD1 for D (5 bases). The germline CDR1 and CDR2 sequences are SGHRS and YFSETQ. CDR3 length equals 17 residues. Trimming cost V 1 base and J 2 bases, with 16 bases left between them. DNA for the CDR3: TGCGCCAGCAGCTTGATGGAGGGGCGAAAGGGCAATCAGCCCCAGCATTTT. Translating gives CASSLMEGRKGNQPQHF.

The table lists this clone with a count of one. The rearrangement joins TRBV5-4 to TRBJ1-3; D unresolved. Trimming pared 0 bases from V and 2 bases from J, leaving 6 bases between. The length of the CDR3 is 14 residues. Germline loops: CDR1 SGHNT, CDR2 YYREEE (reference sequence). The CDR3 nucleotides are TGTGCCAGCAGCTTGGGTGCCCCTGGAAACACCATATATTTT. This gives the protein CASSLGAPGNTIYF.

J is TRBJ2-2 and V is TRBV19; D unresolved. The CDR3 extends over 15 amino acids. V lost 0 bases and J lost 5, with 10 bases in between. From germline, CDR1 is LNHDA and CDR2 SQIVND (reference sequence). In nucleotides, the CDR3 is TGTGCCAGTAGTATAGACCCCTCAGAAACCGGGGAGCTGTTTTTT. Amino acids: CASSIDPSETGELFF.

This rearrangement joins TRBV7-9 to TRBJ1-1, with TRBD1 matching 7 bases. Per germline, CDR1 SEHNR and CDR2 FQNEAQ (reference sequence). This CDR3 has 17 residues. Losses at the gene ends were 1 base for V and 3 bases for J; bases not matched to a gene: 11. CDR3 region: CASSLVDREEGDTEAFF. CDR3 DNA sequence: TGTGCCAGCAGCTTAGTTGACAGGGAGGAGGGGGACACTGAAGCTTTCTTT. Based on the CDR3 plus reference TRBV7-9 and TRBJ1-1, the full variable domain is DTGVSQNPRHKITKRGQNVTFRCDPISEHNRLYWYRQTLGQGPEFLTYFQNEAQLEKSRLLSDRFSAERPKGSFSTLEIQRTEQGDSAMYLCASSLVDREEGDTEAFFGQGTRLTVV.

In regard to this clone: The sample holds other DNA sequences that translate to the same CDR3. The gene calls are TRBV18 and TRBJ2-3; D is ambiguous. CDR3 length: 15 residues. Germline V gene lookup returns CDR1 KGHSH and CDR2 LQKENI. V was cut by 0 bases and J by 0 bases, with 7 bases left in between. As DNA, the CDR3 is TGTGCCAGCTCACCACCGTCACAGAGCACAGATACGCAGTATTTT. Its translation: CASSPPSQSTDTQYF. Filled out from reference TRBV18 and TRBJ2-3, the complete variable domain reads NAGVMQNPRHLVRRRGQEARLRCSPMKGHSHVYWYRQLPEEGLKFMVYLQKENIIDESGMPKERFSAEFPKEGPSILRIQQVVRGDSAAYFCASSPPSQSTDTQYFGPGTRLTVL.

V gene TRBV19 combines with J gene TRBJ1-3, with unresolved D. The germline V gene has CDR1 LNHDA and CDR2 SQIVND (reference sequence). The CDR3 has 14 residues. With 3 bases removed from V and 0 bases from J, the gap between germline ends came to 6 bases. CDR3 loop: CASSISSSGNTIYF. The CDR3, as DNA: TGTGCCAGTAGTATTTCCAGCTCTGGAAACACCATATATTTT.

The rearrangement links TRBV5-1 to TRBJ2-7; TRBD1 aligns across 8 bases. J gave up 3 bases and V 5 bases, and 7 bases lay outside the gene matches. Germline CDR1 reads SGHRS; CDR2 reads YFSETQ. This CDR3 contains 14 residues. The CDR3 here is CASRSMTGDYEQYF. The CDR3 nucleotides are TGCGCCAGCAGAAGCATGACAGGGGACTACGAGCAGTACTTC.

The chain is built from TRBV27 and TRBJ2-3, with D perhaps TRBD1 or TRBD2 (6 bases each). V lost 3 bases, J lost 6 bases, and 19 bases lay in between. The CDR3 runs 16 residues. CDR1 MNHEY and CDR2 SMNVEV come from the germline V gene (reference sequence). The chain's CDR3 is CASSFRGWGLSDTQYF. The CDR3 nucleotides read TGTGCCAGCAGTTTCAGGGGCTGGGGACTTAGCGATACGCAGTATTTT.

The chain combines TRBV4-1 with TRBJ2-3; 7 bases match TRBD2. CDR3 length: 17 amino acids. Germline CDR1 is MGHRA and CDR2 is YSYEKL. The junction had 8 bases not matched to a gene; V was cut back by 2 bases and J by 0 bases. Written as DNA, the CDR3 is TGCGCCAGCAGCCAATTACCAGCGGGATCAAGCACAGATACGCAGTATTTT. This sequence encodes CASSQLPAGSSTDTQYF.

This sequence joins TRBV29-1 and TRBJ2-1; TRBD1 agrees at 11 bases. V was pared by 4 bases and J by 4 bases, with 6 bases of the junction left unmatched. CDR1 is SQVTM and CDR2 is ANQGSEA in the germline V gene. The CDR3 is made up of 15 amino acids. CDR3 sequence: CSVGTGGDIYNEQFF. As DNA, the CDR3 is TGCAGCGTTGGGACAGGGGGCGACATTTACAATGAGCAGTTCTTC.

This sequence joins TRBV7-3 and TRBJ2-2; D is possibly TRBD1 (6 bases). Trimming stripped 4 bases from V and 5 bases from J, with 11 bases between. Germline values: CDR1 SGHTA, CDR2 FQGTGA. The CDR3 totals 14 residues. CDR3 in amino acids: CASSSRGGTGELFF. Written as DNA, the CDR3 is TGTGCCAGCAGCTCGCGAGGGGGAACCGGGGAGCTGTTTTTT.